The rows below give T cell receptor beta chains drawn from one sample of a study of T-cell reconstitution after alpha-beta-depleted transplantation in children. TCRdb itself ran the PCR reads through MiXCR, one entry per CDR3 protein. The sample lists about 60,000 distinct CDR3 sequences; around 40% were seen once. The sequences come from PBMCs, mostly from graft donor cells, collected 360 days after TCRalphabeta/CD19-depleted stem cell transplant. These receptor sequences come from a male patient younger than 18 who had a stem cell transplant for acute lymphoblastic leukemia, so the T cells may come from the graft donor. The CDR3 runs from the conserved cysteine through the conserved F or W. A D gene is named only where the DNA matches it firmly. Size is omitted from some rows. Given values are once, few, many or a class for expanded clones.

clone_size d_call j_call v_call cdr3_length cdr3_nt cdr3_aa
few TRBD1 TRBJ2-7 TRBV5-1 13 TGCGCCAGCAGCTTACAGGGGGTAGCCGAGCAGTACTTC CASSLQGVAEQYF
. TRBD2 TRBJ2-7 TRBV5-5 17 TGTGCCAGCAGCCTGGGCGTGGGGGGGGGTTGGTCCTACGAGCAGTACTTC CASSLGVGGGWSYEQYF
few TRBD1 TRBJ2-1 TRBV29-1 14 TGCAGCGTTCCTGACAGGGGCTATTACAATGAGCAGTTCTTC CSVPDRGYYNEQFF
once . TRBJ2-1 TRBV4-2 16 TGTGCCAGCAGCCAAGTTAAACGAGGGTCTTACAATGAGCAGTTCTTC CASSQVKRGSYNEQFF
. . TRBJ2-2 TRBV28 11 TGTGCCAGCAGTTTCTCCGGGGAGCTGTTTTTT CASSFSGELFF
. . TRBJ2-1 TRBV29-1 11 TGCAGCGTTGACGGGTACAATGAGCAGTTCTTC CSVDGYNEQFF
. . TRBJ2-3 TRBV28 15 TGTGCCAGCACCCAAAACGGCGGGAAGGGAGATACGCAGTATTTT CASTQNGGKGDTQYF
. TRBD2 TRBJ2-3 TRBV9 13 TGTGCCAGCAGCACCCGACTAGCAAATACGCAGTATTTT CASSTRLANTQYF
. TRBD2 TRBJ2-2 TRBV4-3 17 TGCGCCAGCAGCCAATCTAGCGGGGGGGCCGGCACCGGGGAGCTGTTTTTT CASSQSSGGAGTGELFF
. . TRBJ1-5 TRBV7-2 14 TGTGCCAGCAGCTTTTCTGGGAAAGGTCAGCCCCAGCATTTT CASSFSGKGQPQHF
. TRBD2 TRBJ2-7 TRBV25-1 14 TGTGCCAGCAGTGAAACTAGCGGGGGCTACGAGCAGTACTTC CASSETSGGYEQYF
few TRBD1 TRBJ1-5 TRBV20-1 14 TGCAGTGCTTCCCGGGACAGGGACAATCAGCCCCAGCATTTT CSASRDRDNQPQHF
. . TRBJ1-3 TRBV5-1 14 TGCGCCAGCAGCGCCGGCCAGGGTGGAAACACCATATATTTT CASSAGQGGNTIYF
few TRBD2 TRBJ2-3 TRBV9 14 TGTGCCAGCAGCGTAGGCGGGGGGACCAATACGCAGTATTTT CASSVGGGTNTQYF
. . TRBJ2-1 TRBV5-1 14 TGCGCCAGCAGCGAAAGGGGGTCAGACAATGAGCAGTTCTTC CASSERGSDNEQFF
. . TRBJ2-7 TRBV5-1 13 TGCGCCAGCAGCTTGGTCAGGGGCTACGAGCAGTACTTC CASSLVRGYEQYF
few TRBD2 TRBJ2-2 TRBV6-5 17 TGTGCCAGCAGTTACTCGAAGCGGGGGGAGAACACCGGGGAGCTGTTTTTT CASSYSKRGENTGELFF
. . TRBJ2-7 TRBV14 12 TGTGCCAGCAGCCAAGGGGGGTACGAGCAGTACTTC CASSQGGYEQYF
. . TRBJ2-3 TRBV15 14 TGTGCCACCAGCGAGGAGAGCCGCACAGATACGCAGTATTTT CATSEESRTDTQYF
. . TRBJ1-1 TRBV7-9 11 TGTGCCAGCAGCTTAGCAGACCGAGCTTTCTTT CASSLADRAFF
. . TRBJ2-5 TRBV28 13 TGTGCCAGCAGTTTAAGGGGCAGAGGGACCCAGTACTTC CASSLRGRGTQYF
many . TRBJ2-7 TRBV7-7 13 TGTGCCAGCAGCGCTGGGACATTGGGTGAGCAGTACTTC CASSAGTLGEQYF
many . TRBJ2-1 TRBV27 14 TGTGCCAGCAGCCTGGACAGAATCTACAATGAGCAGTTCTTC CASSLDRIYNEQFF
few . TRBJ2-5 TRBV12-3/TRBV12-4 12 TGTGCCAGCAGTTTTGAAGCAGAGACCCAGTACTTC CASSFEAETQYF
. . TRBJ1-1 TRBV29-1 11 TGCAGCGCCCTGAAAGACACTGAAGCTTTCTTT CSALKDTEAFF
. TRBD2 TRBJ2-7 TRBV28 12 TGTGCCAGCCTTAGATGGGGGGGCGAGCAGTACTTC CASLRWGGEQYF
. . TRBJ2-7 TRBV29-1 12 TGCAGCGTTGAGACAGACTCCTACGAGCAGTACTTC CSVETDSYEQYF
. TRBD2 TRBJ2-2 TRBV7-9 16 TGTGCCAGCAGCCGCCGGACTAGCGGGGACACCGGGGAGCTGTTTTTT CASSRRTSGDTGELFF
. TRBD2 TRBJ2-3 TRBV9 17 TGTGCCAGCAGCGTAGAACAGCGGGGTCCCCCCACAGATACGCAGTATTTT CASSVEQRGPPTDTQYF
few TRBD2 TRBJ2-2 TRBV4-3 17 TGCGCCAGCAGCCAGGATGACCTAGCGGCGAACACCGGGGAGCTGTTTTTT CASSQDDLAANTGELFF
. . TRBJ2-2 TRBV7-9 15 TGTGCCAGCAGCTCTAACATCCGGGAAACCGGGGAGCTGTTTTTT CASSSNIRETGELFF
. TRBD1 TRBJ2-5 TRBV29-1 11 TGCAGCGCGGACAGGGCGGAGACCCAGTACTTC CSADRAETQYF
. . TRBJ2-1 TRBV7-2 11 TGTGCCAGCAGCCGGTACAATGAGCAGTTCTTC CASSRYNEQFF
. . TRBJ1-2 TRBV6-2/TRBV6-3 14 TGTGCCAGCAGCGGGACCCAGTCCACCTATGGCTACACCTTC CASSGTQSTYGYTF
. . TRBJ1-1 TRBV12-3/TRBV12-4 11 TGTGCCAGCAGCCCCCGGGGGGAAGCTTTCTTT CASSPRGEAFF
. . TRBJ2-5 TRBV20-1 12 TGCAGTGGTACCGGGATCCAAGAGACCCAGTACTTC CSGTGIQETQYF
. TRBD2 TRBJ2-3 TRBV20-1 15 TGCAGTGCTAGAATCACGGGGGGGCCGATAGATACGCAGTATTTT CSARITGGPIDTQYF
. TRBD1 TRBJ2-2 TRBV28 15 TGTGCCAGCAGTCTGACAGGGCTTGTGAACACCGGGGAGATTTTT CASSLTGLVNTGEIF
once TRBD1 TRBJ2-7 TRBV19 14 TGTGCCAGTAGTACATCAGGGGGCGGCCACGAGCAGTACTTC CASSTSGGGHEQYF
few . TRBJ2-1 TRBV7-2 15 TGTGCCAGCAGCTTAATTAATGAGATTTACAATGAGCAGTTCTTC CASSLINEIYNEQFF
. TRBD2 TRBJ2-1 TRBV12-5 15 TGTGCTAGTGGTTTGATCGCGGGGGGGCGGAATGAGCAGTTCTTC CASGLIAGGRNEQFF
few . TRBJ2-1 TRBV12-3/TRBV12-4 11 TGTGCCAGCACCTCCAACAATGAGCAGTTCTTC CASTSNNEQFF
few TRBD1 TRBJ2-1 TRBV28 15 TGTGCCAGCAGTTTGGGACAGCCTCCCTACAATGAGCAGTTCTTC CASSLGQPPYNEQFF